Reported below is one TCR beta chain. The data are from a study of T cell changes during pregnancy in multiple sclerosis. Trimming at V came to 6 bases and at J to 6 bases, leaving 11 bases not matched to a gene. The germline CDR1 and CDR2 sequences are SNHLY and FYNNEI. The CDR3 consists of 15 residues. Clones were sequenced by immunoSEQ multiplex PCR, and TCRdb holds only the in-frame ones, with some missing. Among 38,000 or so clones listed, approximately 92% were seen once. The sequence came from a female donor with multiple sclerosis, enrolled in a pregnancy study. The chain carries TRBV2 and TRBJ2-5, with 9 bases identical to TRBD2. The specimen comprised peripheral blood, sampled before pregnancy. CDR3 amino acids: CASSDISGSLKTQYF. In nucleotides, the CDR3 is TGTGCCAGCAGCGATATTAGCGGGAGTTTGAAGACCCAGTACTTC.